This passage covers 17 T cell receptor beta chains from one sample sequenced in a study of preoperative IRX-2 immunotherapy in early breast cancer. TCRdb keeps only in-frame clones here, not all; method: immunoSEQ multiplex PCR. The top ten hold about 9.3% of the sample, which has approximately 2,100 clones, around 66% seen once. Treatment denoted: preoperative locoregional IRX-2 cytokine immunotherapy. The sample in question was tumor tissue, obtained before IRX-2 immunotherapy. The source of these receptors is a human donor with breast cancer.

The chain employs TRBV27 and TRBJ1-1, with D possibly matching TRBD1 (5 bases). V was clipped by 5 bases and J by 6 bases, with 19 bases between them. The V gene's germline CDR1 is MNHEY and CDR2 SMNVEV (reference sequence). The CDR3 spans 15 residues. This chain's CDR3 is CASSPRTRSFAEAFF. In DNA form, the CDR3 reads TGTGCCAGCAGTCCAAGGACAAGGTCCTTCGCTGAAGCTTTCTTT.

In DNA form, the CDR3 reads TGTGCCAGTAACCCCACCGACAGGGAGAATGAAAAACTGTTTTTT. It yields the protein CASNPTDRENEKLFF. The chain uses TRBV19 and TRBJ1-4; TRBD1 matches 7 bases. J was trimmed by 5 bases and V by 7 bases; bases with no gene match: 10. This CDR3 is built from 15 residues. Germline V gene data show CDR1 as LNHDA and CDR2 as SQIVND (reference sequence).

This clone was seen just once. V usage is TRBV10-2 and J usage is TRBJ1-1; 9 nucleotides align to TRBD1. The CDR3 sequence is 12 residues long. Germline lookup yields CDR1 WSHSY and CDR2 SAAADI. The trim removed 8 bases at V and 6 bases at J, leaving 4 bases unmatched. CDR3 protein: CASQDRGSEAFF. The CDR3 DNA sequence: TGCGCCAGCCAGGACAGGGGATCTGAAGCTTTCTTT.

The V gene is TRBV6-8, the J gene TRBJ1-1, with TRBD1 matching over 8 bases. J gave up 0 bases and V 5 bases, and 5 bases lay outside the gene matches. The germline V gene encodes CDR1 MNHGY and CDR2 SAAAGT. This CDR3 comprises 15 residues. The CDR3 DNA reads as TGTGCCAGCAGTCGACAGGGGATAATGAACACTGAAGCTTTCTTT. This translates into CASSRQGIMNTEAFF.

This clone was seen only a few times. The chain is built from TRBV19 and TRBJ1-1, with D tentatively TRBD1 (6 bases). The CDR3 extends over 15 amino acids. The V end was cut by 1 base, the J end by 1 base, with 10 bases between. Germline V gene sequence: CDR1 LNHDA, CDR2 SQIVND (reference sequence). The CDR3 nucleotides read TGTGCCAGTAGTATAGGCAGCAGGGGGAACACTGAAGCTTTCTTT. It is translated as CASSIGSRGNTEAFF.

This clone was seen just once. J is TRBJ2-1 and V is TRBV7-6; tentative D call: TRBD2 (5 bases). This CDR3 is 16 amino acids long. Trimming took 1 base from V and 0 from J, leaving 10 bases between them. Germline loops: CDR1 SGHVS, CDR2 FNYEAQ. The CDR3 reads CASSLGTGSSYNEQFF. The CDR3 DNA reads as TGTGCCAGCAGCTTAGGTACGGGGAGCTCCTACAATGAGCAGTTCTTC.

This sequence joins TRBV4-1 and TRBJ2-4; no firm D call. V was clipped by 0 bases and J by 7 bases, with 19 bases between them. CDR1 and CDR2 from the germline V gene are MGHRA and YSYEKL. The CDR3 has 17 residues. CDR3 nucleotide sequence: TGCGCCAGCAGCCAAGATCAGCGCAGGAAATACCTTAACATTCAGTACTTC. It yields the protein CASSQDQRRKYLNIQYF.

This sequence joins TRBV19 and TRBJ2-3, with 9 bases that match TRBD1. The CDR3 has 14 residues. V trimming: 5 bases; J trimming: 8 bases; junction bases outside the gene matches: 8. Germline V CDR1 and CDR2: LNHDA, SQIVND (reference sequence). Written as DNA, the CDR3 is TGTGCCAGTAGTCCCTGGACAGGGGTGGGTACGCAGTATTTT. Translating it yields CASSPWTGVGTQYF.

This clone turned up a few times. V and J are TRBV28 and TRBJ1-2, with D unclear. Trimming took off 3 bases at V and 0 bases at J, with 11 bases between the two ends. The length of the CDR3 is 15 residues. CDR1 is MDHEN, CDR2 SYDVKM, per germline. DNA of the CDR3: TGTGCCAGCAGTTTCTTTGGCCCAACTAACTATGGCTACACCTTC. This codes for CASSFFGPTNYGYTF.

CDR3 in DNA: TGTGCCAGTAGTATTGGGTTAGGGGGCCTATATTCTGGGGCCAACGTCCTGACTTTC. It specifies CASSIGLGGLYSGANVLTF. The V and J genes are TRBV19 and TRBJ2-6, with 7 bases matching TRBD1. The CDR3 has 19 amino acids. In germline, CDR1 is LNHDA, CDR2 SQIVND (reference sequence). J was trimmed by 1 base and V by 3 bases; bases with no gene match: 12. The entire variable domain, with the rest obtained from reference TRBV19 and TRBJ2-6, is as follows: DGGITQSPKYLFRKEGQNVTLSCEQNLNHDAMYWYRQDPGQGLRLIYYSQIVNDFQKGDIAEGYSVSREKKESFPLTVTSAQKNPTAFYLCASSIGLGGLYSGANVLTFGAGSRLTVL.

This clone was detected only a few times. The rearrangement links TRBV6-8 to TRBJ2-1; TRBD1 might be the D (5 bases). CDR1 and CDR2 from the germline V gene are MNHGY and SAAAGT. The ends were cut back, 8 bases at V and 4 bases at J, with 15 bases in the middle. CDR3 length: 14 residues. The chain's CDR3 is CASSRQGTYNEQFF. The DNA for the CDR3 is TGTGCCAGCTCAAGGCAGGGAACGTACAATGAGCAGTTCTTC.

The rearrangement uses TRBV6-8 and TRBJ1-2; weak D call: TRBD1 (6 bases). CDR1 MNHGY and CDR2 SAAAGT come from the germline V gene. The CDR3 has 13 residues. The V and J ends lost 5 bases and 7 bases respectively, with 14 bases between them. CDR3 sequence: CASSIDRSGGYTF. CDR3 bases: TGTGCCAGCAGTATTGACAGGAGTGGTGGCTACACCTTC.

V is TRBV18 and J is TRBJ1-4; no clear D. Germline V lookup: CDR1 KGHSH, CDR2 LQKENI. V lost 2 bases and J lost 6, with 13 bases in between. This CDR3 is built from 15 residues. The CDR3 loop reads CASSPKDQVDEKLFF. CDR3 in DNA: TGTGCCAGCTCACCAAAGGACCAAGTGGATGAAAAACTGTTTTTT.

This clone was detected only a few times. V and J are TRBV6-8 and TRBJ1-1; D remains unclear. Germline CDR1 and CDR2: MNHGY and SAAAGT. Trimming removed 0 bases at V and 1 base at J, with 12 bases between. CDR3 length equals 16 residues. The CDR3 region is CASSYSRLQPNTEAFF. CDR3 DNA: TGTGCCAGCAGTTACTCGCGGTTGCAACCGAACACTGAAGCTTTCTTT.

This chain joins TRBV19 and TRBJ1-5; D unclear. Per the germline V gene, CDR1 is LNHDA and CDR2 is SQIVND (reference sequence). The CDR3 is made up of 13 amino acids. Trimming cost V 5 bases and J 4 bases, with 9 bases left between them. DNA of the CDR3: TGTGCCAGTAGTGGGTTGGGAAATCAGCCCCAGCATTTT. It yields the protein CASSGLGNQPQHF.

The chain is built from TRBV19 and TRBJ2-1; 12 nucleotides line up with TRBD1. From germline, CDR1 is LNHDA and CDR2 SQIVND (reference sequence). The CDR3 sequence is 13 residues long. Trimming removed 4 bases from V and 12 bases from J; junction bases left unmatched: 4. This chain's CDR3 is CASSTRDRGRQFF. The CDR3 DNA reads TGTGCCAGTAGTACCCGGGACAGGGGGCGGCAGTTCTTC.

V usage is TRBV6-8 and J usage is TRBJ2-5, with D perhaps TRBD1 or TRBD2 (5 bases each). CDR1 MNHGY and CDR2 SAAAGT come from the germline V gene. The V end was cut by 3 bases, the J end by 5 bases, with 16 bases between. The CDR3 spans 15 residues. Here the CDR3 DNA reads TGTGCCAGCAGTTATGGGGACGGAGTCCCGGAGACCCAGTACTTC. Translation: CASSYGDGVPETQYF.